Following are 6 T cell receptor beta chains from one sample sequenced in a study of blood T cells in healthy people across ages. Primed by a sample-barcoded 5' primer and a J-beta primer mix, a second PCR proceeded for 7 to 11 cycles. TCRdb independently ran MiXCR on the 5' RACE reads; one entry per CDR3 protein. The data show roughly 2 million distinct CDR3 sequences, with about 50% seen just once and 2.1% held by the top ten. Sequencing was performed on blood. The receptor set was obtained from a woman between 35 and 50 years old in good health.

The chain has TRBV7-9 and TRBJ1-5; TRBD1 matches 7 bases. V lost 5 bases to trimming and J lost 7 bases; unmatched junction nucleotides: 11. This CDR3 comprises 15 residues. CDR1 SEHNR and CDR2 FQNEAQ come from the germline V gene (reference sequence). The CDR3 region has the DNA TGTGCCAGCAGCCCAGGGGGGGCCCTAGGACAGCCCCAGCATTTT. Translation: CASSPGGALGQPQHF. Variable domain in full (rest from reference TRBV7-9 and TRBJ1-5): DTGVSQNPRHKITKRGQNVTFRCDPISEHNRLYWYRQTLGQGPEFLTYFQNEAQLEKSRLLSDRFSAERPKGSFSTLEIQRTEQGDSAMYLCASSPGGALGQPQHFGDGTRLSIL.

The chain joins TRBV5-1 to TRBJ1-1, with TRBD1 matching over 7 bases. The CDR3 length is 15 residues. J gave up 1 base and V 6 bases, and 9 bases lay outside the gene matches. CDR1 and CDR2 (germline): SGHRS, YFSETQ. The CDR3 sequence: CASKQLGQSNTEAFF. The CDR3 region has the DNA TGCGCCAGCAAACAACTGGGACAGTCGAACACTGAAGCTTTCTTT.

The J gene is TRBJ2-7, the V gene TRBV28; TRBD1 might be the D (5 bases). The CDR3 runs 17 residues. V lost 2 bases and J 2 bases, leaving 19 bases between the germline ends. Germline V gene sequence: CDR1 MDHEN, CDR2 SYDVKM. Written as DNA, the CDR3 is TGTGCCAGCAGTTTAGACAGATGGGCTACCCTAGCCTACGAGCAGTACTTC. Translating gives CASSLDRWATLAYEQYF.

The V gene is TRBV5-1, the J gene TRBJ2-7; 10 bases align to TRBD1. The CDR3 consists of 15 residues. Germline V gene data show CDR1 as SGHRS and CDR2 as YFSETQ. V gave up 4 bases and J gave up 4 bases; unmatched junction bases: 8. The CDR3: CASSARQGAPYEQYF. The CDR3 DNA reads as TGCGCCAGCAGCGCCAGACAGGGGGCGCCTTACGAGCAGTACTTC.

V and J are TRBV29-1 and TRBJ1-2; 11 nucleotides align to TRBD1. CDR3 length: 13 residues. Germline V gives CDR1 SQVTM, CDR2 ANQGSEA. J gave up 6 bases and V 4 bases, and 4 bases lay outside the gene matches. The CDR3 DNA sequence: TGCAGCGTTGGTGGACAGGGGGCGGATGGCTACACCTTC. This encodes CSVGGQGADGYTF. Full variable domain (outside the CDR3, taken from reference TRBV29-1 and TRBJ1-2): SAVISQKPSRDICQRGTSLTIQCQVDSQVTMMFWYRQQPGQSLTLIATANQGSEATYESGFVIDKFPISRPNLTFSTLTVSNMSPEDSSIYLCSVGGQGADGYTFGSGTRLTVV.

This clonotype has only a few counts. This chain connects TRBV7-2 to TRBJ2-1; no firm D call. The ends were cut back, 4 bases at V and 7 bases at J, with 17 bases in the middle. The CDR3 consists of 15 residues. Germline V gives CDR1 SGHTA, CDR2 FQGNSA. CDR3 DNA: TGTGCCAGCAGCTCCCTTAGTGGGCTTGGTAATGAGCAGTTCTTC. This sequence encodes CASSSLSGLGNEQFF.